This T cell receptor (beta chain) was sequenced in a study of T cell repertoires in cytomegalovirus infection. Study-wide background: Both recently identified HLA-C-restricted and well-studied HLA-B-restricted CMV epitopes were used in the study. Both CMV infection and a matching HLA type were indicated by public TCR beta signatures.

This CDR3 has 14 amino acids. The V and J ends lost 5 bases and 5 bases respectively, with 15 bases between them. The germline V gene has CDR1 SEHNR and CDR2 FQNEAQ (reference sequence). Turning to this clonotype: The antigen is undetermined.

TCRdb re-called the reads through MiXCR, storing one row per CDR3 protein. The table includes about 830,000 distinct CDR3 sequences, less than 35% detected once. Study-wide findings and caveats: The response measured ex vivo was dominated by TCR beta clonotypes (HLA-C-restricted and CMV-specific).

The receptor comes from a human donor in good health (CMV status not recorded). Some clones in this sample may be carry-over from other donors' samples. The source was cultured CD8+ T cells from PBMCs, collected from culture after CMV antigen stimulation. The chain uses TRBV7-9 and TRBJ2-5, with D maybe TRBD2 (5 bases). This CDR3 reads CASSEEGRGETQYF. The DNA for the CDR3 is TGTGCCAGCAGCGAAGAAGGGCGAGGGGAGACCCAGTACTTC.